This T cell receptor beta chain derives from a study of identical twins. Study-level findings and limits: Beta out-of-frame sequences showed weaker excess sharing between twins. Carriage of fewer insertions was seen in abundant cord blood beta clonotypes, whereas memory repertoires showed none. Monozygotic twin pairs showed more out-of-frame TCR alpha sharing than models estimated.

cDNA molecules carried unique molecular identifiers, and template switching added a universal primer site. TCRdb fed the 5' RACE reads into MiXCR, producing one record per CDR3 protein. Counted here are roughly 250,000 distinct CDR3 sequences, around 15% occurring once; the ten biggest clones make up 8.8%. Comments on this clonotype: Its antigen is unknown.

This receptor was identified in a woman in her late teens or twenties in good health. Sequenced input: memory (CD45RO+) T cells sorted from blood.

The CDR3 spells CASRQGLANQPQHF. The CDR3 coding sequence is TGTGCCAGCCGACAGGGGCTGGCCAATCAGCCCCAGCATTTT. The J gene is TRBJ1-5, the V gene TRBV10-3; 8 positions agree with TRBD1. Looked up from germline, CDR1 is ENHRY and CDR2 is SYGVKD. CDR3 length: 14 residues. The junction had 8 bases not matched to a gene; V was cut back by 10 bases and J by 3 bases.